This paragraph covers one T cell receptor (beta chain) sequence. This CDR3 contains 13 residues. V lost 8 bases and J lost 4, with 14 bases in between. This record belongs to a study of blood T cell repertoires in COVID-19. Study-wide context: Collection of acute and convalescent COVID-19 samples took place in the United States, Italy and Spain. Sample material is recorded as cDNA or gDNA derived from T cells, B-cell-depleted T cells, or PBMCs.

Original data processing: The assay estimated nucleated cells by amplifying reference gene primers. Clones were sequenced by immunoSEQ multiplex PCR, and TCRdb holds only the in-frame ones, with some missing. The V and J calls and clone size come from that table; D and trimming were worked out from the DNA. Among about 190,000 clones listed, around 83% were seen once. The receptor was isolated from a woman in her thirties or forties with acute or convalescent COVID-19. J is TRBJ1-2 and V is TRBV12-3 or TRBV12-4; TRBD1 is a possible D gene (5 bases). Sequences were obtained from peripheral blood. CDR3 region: CASGIIGGYGYTF. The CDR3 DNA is TGTGCCAGCGGGATTATCGGGGGCTATGGCTACACCTTC.